Shown below are 21 T cell receptor beta chains from a single sample sequenced in a study of cytomegalovirus exposure and HLA in healthy donors. This PCR relied on a set of 60 Vbeta primers and 13 Jbeta primers. Clones were sequenced by immunoSEQ multiplex PCR, and TCRdb holds only the in-frame ones, with some missing. This table holds 150,000 to 200,000 clones, around 80% found once. The sequenced sample consisted of PBMCs. These receptors all stem from a man aged 18 to 35 in good health and CMV-seronegative.

A note on this clone: Other nucleotide sequences in the sample specify the same CDR3. V gene TRBV28 combines with J gene TRBJ1-2, with D perhaps TRBD1 (5 bases). Trimming removed 3 bases at V and 2 bases at J, with 7 bases between. CDR3 size: 13 residues. Germline assignment: CDR1 MDHEN and CDR2 SYDVKM. The CDR3 loop reads CASSLQGNYGYTF. In nucleotides, the CDR3 is TGTGCCAGCAGTTTGCAGGGAAACTATGGCTACACCTTC.

The genes are TRBV7-6 and TRBJ2-7; 11 bases are a match to TRBD2. The CDR3 contains 17 residues. Germline V gene sequence: CDR1 SGHVS, CDR2 FNYEAQ. The V and J ends lost 1 base and 5 bases, in that order; junction bases with no gene match: 10. This chain's CDR3 is CASSLDVRLAGGDEQYF. The CDR3 region has the DNA TGTGCCAGCAGCTTAGACGTTCGGCTAGCGGGAGGCGACGAGCAGTACTTC.

This chain connects TRBV7-2 to TRBJ2-7, with TRBD1 identical over 9 bases. CDR1 is SGHTA and CDR2 is FQGNSA in the germline V gene. V was pared by 5 bases and J by 2 bases, with 7 bases of the junction left unmatched. The CDR3 consists of 15 residues. The CDR3 loop is CASSQGRDRAYEQYF. The CDR3 region has the DNA TGTGCCAGCAGCCAAGGTCGGGACAGGGCCTACGAGCAGTACTTC.

The chain carries TRBV5-1 and TRBJ1-1; tentatively, D is TRBD1 (5 bases). The V gene lost 0 bases and the J gene lost 7 bases, with 10 bases spanning the gap. Germline lookup yields CDR1 SGHRS and CDR2 YFSETQ. The CDR3 totals 13 residues. The CDR3 reads CASSLAGGYEAFF. CDR3 bases: TGCGCCAGCAGCTTGGCCGGGGGGTATGAAGCTTTCTTT.

The chain links TRBV7-3 to TRBJ2-1; D ambiguous. CDR1 and CDR2 (germline): SGHTA, FQGTGA. The CDR3 is 12 residues long. Trimming took 2 bases from V and 6 from J, leaving 5 bases between them. The CDR3 nucleotides read TGTGCCAGCAGCTTATTCAGCAATGAGCAGTTCTTC. Its protein is CASSLFSNEQFF.

The chain recombines TRBV30 with TRBJ2-7; D is uncertain. V dropped 2 bases and J dropped 4 bases, with 9 bases sitting between them. The CDR3 consists of 12 residues. Looked up from germline, CDR1 is GTSNPN and CDR2 is SVGIG (reference sequence). The CDR3 DNA follows: TGTGCCTGGAGTACTCCGTTTTACGAGCAGTACTTC. This gives the protein CAWSTPFYEQYF.

This chain connects TRBV5-1 to TRBJ2-2; TRBD2 agrees at 7 bases. The germline gives CDR1 SGHRS, CDR2 YFSETQ. V gave up 3 bases and J gave up 5 bases; unmatched junction bases: 4. The CDR3 consists of 14 residues. CDR3 sequence reads: CASSWDYPTGELFF. For the CDR3, the DNA is TGCGCCAGCAGCTGGGACTACCCAACCGGGGAGCTGTTTTTT.

This chain joins TRBV10-3 and TRBJ2-7; 7 positions match TRBD1. V gave up 2 bases and J gave up 4 bases; unmatched junction bases: 8. Germline V lookup: CDR1 ENHRY, CDR2 SYGVKD. This CDR3 region has 15 residues. CDR3 sequence: CAISENPGQRYEQYF. In DNA, the CDR3 is TGTGCCATCAGTGAGAACCCGGGACAGCGTTACGAGCAGTACTTC.

V usage is TRBV5-1 and J usage is TRBJ2-7, with D possibly being TRBD1 (5 bases). Germline V gene lookup returns CDR1 SGHRS and CDR2 YFSETQ. V was pared by 0 bases and J by 7 bases, with 11 bases between. This CDR3 has 13 residues. CDR3 protein: CASSLVAGQEQYF. The DNA of the CDR3 is TGCGCCAGCAGCTTGGTAGCAGGGCAAGAGCAGTACTTC.

The CDR3 region is CASTWGRRTEAFF. The CDR3 coding sequence is TGTGCCAGCACGTGGGGGCGCCGGACTGAAGCTTTCTTT. The genes are TRBV28 and TRBJ1-1, with D possibly TRBD1 on 6 matching bases. V shed 7 bases and J shed 5 bases, with 14 bases lying between them. This CDR3 has 13 residues. Germline V gives CDR1 MDHEN, CDR2 SYDVKM.

The chain joins TRBV19 to TRBJ2-1; 8 positions agree with TRBD2. The CDR3 is made up of 17 amino acids. CDR1 and CDR2 from the germline V gene are LNHDA and SQIVND (reference sequence). The trim removed 6 bases at V and 1 base at J, leaving 11 bases unmatched. CDR3 nucleotide sequence: TGTGCCAGTAGGGACAGCCTTTCGGGGGGGTCCTACAATGAGCAGTTCTTC. This translates into CASRDSLSGGSYNEQFF. Looking up the rest from reference TRBV19 and TRBJ2-1 gives the full variable domain: DGGITQSPKYLFRKEGQNVTLSCEQNLNHDAMYWYRQDPGQGLRLIYYSQIVNDFQKGDIAEGYSVSREKKESFPLTVTSAQKNPTAFYLCASRDSLSGGSYNEQFFGPGTRLTVL.

The chain carries TRBV6-5 and TRBJ1-1; no reliable D call. In germline, CDR1 is MNHEY, CDR2 SVGAGI. The V gene lost 2 bases and the J gene lost 4 bases, with 11 bases spanning the gap. There are 14 residues in the CDR3. The DNA of the CDR3 is TGTGCCAGCAGTTACACCACTATCGTCACTGAAGCTTTCTTT. It yields the protein CASSYTTIVTEAFF.

The genes are TRBV5-1 and TRBJ1-1; the match to TRBD1 covers 7 bases. This CDR3 is 16 amino acids long. CDR1 is SGHRS, CDR2 YFSETQ, per germline. V was clipped by 0 bases and J by 5 bases; unmatched bases: 10. CDR3 DNA: TGCGCCAGCAGCTTGGCATTACAGGGGAGCCGGACTGAAGCTTTCTTT. Protein sequence: CASSLALQGSRTEAFF.

In this sample, this clone turned up once. V gene TRBV9 combines with J gene TRBJ1-6; 7 nucleotides align to TRBD1. Germline CDR1 is SGDLS and CDR2 is YYNGEE. V trimming: 4 bases; J trimming: 10 bases; junction bases outside the gene matches: 8. This CDR3 region has 14 residues. CDR3 in DNA: TGTGCCAGCAGCTCTCCTGACAGGGAGTCACCCCTCCACTTT. Encoded protein: CASSSPDRESPLHF.

The V gene is TRBV28, the J gene TRBJ1-3, with 8 nucleotides matching TRBD1. This CDR3 region has 15 residues. V was clipped by 4 bases and J by 3 bases; unmatched bases: 5. The germline gives CDR1 MDHEN, CDR2 SYDVKM. CDR3 protein: CASSSAGGDGNTIYF. DNA of the CDR3: TGTGCCAGCAGTTCGGCAGGGGGCGATGGAAACACCATATATTTT.

The V gene is TRBV29-1, the J gene TRBJ1-1; possible D gene TRBD1, 5 bases. V dropped 4 bases and J dropped 4 bases, with 10 bases sitting between them. Germline loops: CDR1 SQVTM, CDR2 ANQGSEA. The length of the CDR3 is 12 residues. The CDR3, as DNA: TGCAGCGTTGCCCGGAGGGGCACTGAAGCTTTCTTT. Translated, it gives CSVARRGTEAFF.

The CDR3 DNA follows: TGTGCCAGCAGCAAAGAGGGGGCTTCACCCCTCCACTTT. The encoded protein is CASSKEGASPLHF. The J gene is TRBJ1-6, the V gene TRBV2; 7 nucleotides align to TRBD1. Germline loops: CDR1 SNHLY, CDR2 FYNNEI. This CDR3 has 13 residues. V shed 6 bases and J 9 bases; nucleotides not matched to a gene: 5.

This clone has just a few counts. The chain combines TRBV5-4 with TRBJ1-1, with D possibly matching TRBD1 (6 bases). The CDR3 runs to 16 residues. CDR1 is SGHNT, CDR2 YYREEE, per germline (reference sequence). Trimming removed 4 bases from V and 0 bases from J, with 16 bases in between. The CDR3 nucleotides read TGTGCCAGCAGCCAGAGACGACAGGTTCTGAACACTGAAGCTTTCTTT. Translated: CASSQRRQVLNTEAFF. Full variable domain (rest looked up from reference TRBV5-4 and TRBJ1-1): ETGVTQSPTHLIKTRGQQVTLRCSSQSGHNTVSWYQQALGQGPQFIFQYYREEENGRGNFPPRFSGLQFPNYSSELNVNALELDDSALYLCASSQRRQVLNTEAFFGQGTRLTVV.

The chain joins TRBV27 to TRBJ2-7; TRBD1 agrees at 7 bases. CDR3 length: 14 amino acids. In germline, CDR1 is MNHEY, CDR2 SMNVEV (reference sequence). The ends lost 4 bases at V and 7 bases at J; junction bases unmatched: 10. CDR3 sequence reads: CASSSRGQLREQYF. The CDR3 nucleotides are TGTGCCAGCAGTTCTCGGGGACAGCTACGTGAGCAGTACTTC.

The V call is TRBV10-3, the J call TRBJ1-1; D ambiguous. The CDR3 spans 12 residues. V dropped 5 bases and J dropped 1 base, with 5 bases sitting between them. Germline CDR1 is ENHRY and CDR2 is SYGVKD. The CDR3 region is CAISPKNTEAFF. CDR3 DNA sequence: TGTGCCATCAGTCCTAAGAACACTGAAGCTTTCTTT.

The CDR3 DNA reads TGTGCCAGCAGTCCTCGACAGGTGAGGACCTACGAGCAGTACTTC. This encodes CASSPRQVRTYEQYF. The chain carries TRBV28 and TRBJ2-7, with a tentative D call TRBD1 (6 bases). Germline V lookup: CDR1 MDHEN, CDR2 SYDVKM. There are 15 residues in the CDR3. V was cut by 5 bases and J by 2 bases, with 16 bases left in between.